What follows describes a single T cell receptor (beta chain). Its antigen is undetermined. The data were taken from a study of cytotoxic CD8 clonotypes in ibrutinib-treated CLL. Study information: Researchers reported about a dozen relapsed/refractory and roughly 14 treatment-naive patients, 17 to 18 of them IGHV unmutated. Sequenced samples delivered averages of 255,043 productive templates and 80,000 to 100,000 productive rearrangements.

Notes on the study in general: Clonality rose at ibrutinib response, held steady in sustained remission, and fell toward baseline at progression.

Germline CDR1 is SGHAT and CDR2 is FQNNGV. The CDR3 loop spans 16 amino acids. Trimming took 2 bases from V and 3 from J; bases not matched to a gene: 7. Target depth was 1 in 200,000 to 1 in 1 million T cells, about 10x per clonotype. Generated by immunoSEQ multiplex PCR, the TCRdb table keeps only in-frame clones and is missing some. This table has about 50,000 clones, over 80% appearing once. This chain links TRBV11-2 with TRBJ2-7; 10 bases are shared with TRBD1. Specimen: PBMCs, collected after 24 months of ibrutinib treatment. This sequence originates from a human donor with chronic lymphocytic leukemia. The CDR3 loop reads CASSLNFGQGVYEQYF. The CDR3 region has the DNA TGTGCCAGCAGCTTAAACTTTGGACAGGGGGTCTACGAGCAGTACTTC.